Following are 21 T cell receptor beta chains from one sample sequenced in a study of OX40 agonist ivuxolimab in advanced cancers. Data came from immunoSEQ multiplex PCR; TCRdb stores just in-frame clones and leaves some out. The data show some 70,000 clones, approximately 90% seen once. Sequenced material: CD4+ or CD8+ T cells sorted from blood, taken in a trial of the OX40 agonist ivuxolimab. These TCRs come from an adult with an advanced solid tumor such as melanoma, head and neck, liver or kidney cancer.

The chain links TRBV28 to TRBJ2-4, with 7 bases aligning to TRBD1. The trim removed 5 bases at V and 0 bases at J, leaving 10 bases unmatched. The germline V gene encodes CDR1 MDHEN and CDR2 SYDVKM. The CDR3 consists of 17 residues. CDR3 sequence reads: CASSAPRGLLAKNIQYF. The CDR3 DNA sequence: TGTGCCAGCAGTGCCCCCAGGGGGTTACTAGCCAAAAACATTCAGTACTTC.

This chain links TRBV6-5 with TRBJ2-3, with 7 positions matching TRBD2. V trimming: 7 bases; J trimming: 3 bases; junction bases outside the gene matches: 10. This CDR3 is 15 amino acids long. Germline V gene sequence: CDR1 MNHEY, CDR2 SVGAGI. CDR3 sequence (DNA): TGTGCCAGCACCCCCGCTGGGGGGGTGACAGATACGCAGTATTTT. It encodes CASTPAGGVTDTQYF.

The chain links TRBV5-4 to TRBJ2-1; D possibly corresponds to TRBD1 (6 bases). This CDR3 has 13 residues. Trimming cost V 8 bases and J 8 bases, with 17 bases left between them. Germline V gives CDR1 SGHNT, CDR2 YYREEE (reference sequence). DNA for the CDR3: TGTGCCAGTCTCAACCGGGACACCGATGAGCAGTTCTTC. Translated: CASLNRDTDEQFF.

The rearrangement joins TRBV28 to TRBJ1-2, with 7 bases matching TRBD1. J lost 8 bases, V lost 5 bases, and 11 bases had no gene match. The CDR3 has 14 residues. Germline V gene sequence: CDR1 MDHEN, CDR2 SYDVKM. The DNA for the CDR3 is TGTGCCAGCAGTCCCTCACAGGGGACGAGAGGCTACACCTTC. This encodes CASSPSQGTRGYTF.

The CDR3 nucleotides read TGTGCCAGCAGTTACCCGCGGGCCGGGCAAGATACGCAGTATTTT. Translated: CASSYPRAGQDTQYF. This chain joins TRBV6-6 and TRBJ2-3; TRBD2 is a possible D gene (5 bases). The ends were cut back, 2 bases at V and 5 bases at J, with 14 bases in the middle. The CDR3 totals 15 residues. CDR1 is MNHNY and CDR2 is SVGAGI in the germline V gene (reference sequence).

The rearrangement joins TRBV2 to TRBJ2-5; D uncertain. This CDR3 is built from 12 residues. V dropped 5 bases and J dropped 6 bases, with 10 bases sitting between them. Germline loops: CDR1 SNHLY, CDR2 FYNNEI. The CDR3 DNA follows: TGTGCCAGCAGTTACGACAAACAGACCCAGTACTTC. It codes for CASSYDKQTQYF.

The V and J genes are TRBV7-8 and TRBJ2-6; D not resolved. CDR3 size: 14 residues. Deletions cut 2 bases from V and 4 bases from J, with 6 bases between. CDR1 SGHVS and CDR2 FQNEAQ come from the germline V gene. The CDR3 region is CASSLSGGANVLTF. The DNA of the CDR3 is TGTGCCAGCAGCTTATCTGGAGGGGCCAACGTCCTGACTTTC.

V gene TRBV19 combines with J gene TRBJ2-2; TRBD1 matches at 11 bases. The CDR3 has 17 amino acids. After removal of 6 bases from V and 5 bases from J, the junction contained 11 bases not matched to a gene. CDR1 is LNHDA, CDR2 SQIVND, per germline (reference sequence). Here the CDR3 reads CASRLGMDRGQTGELFF. In DNA form, the CDR3 reads TGTGCCAGTAGATTGGGGATGGACAGGGGGCAAACCGGGGAGCTGTTTTTT.

The chain is built from TRBV7-9 and TRBJ2-1; 7 bases line up with TRBD1. The CDR3 covers 15 residues. Germline CDR1 reads SEHNR; CDR2 reads FQNEAQ (reference sequence). The V and J ends lost 1 base and 8 bases, in that order; junction bases with no gene match: 8. CDR3 sequence: CASSLDGTAGDEQFF. Here the CDR3 DNA reads TGTGCCAGCAGCTTAGATGGGACAGCTGGGGATGAGCAGTTCTTC.

The chain joins TRBV19 to TRBJ2-5; tentative D call: TRBD2 (6 bases). Deletions cut 2 bases from V and 0 bases from J, with 16 bases between. The CDR3 length is 17 residues. Germline V gene lookup returns CDR1 LNHDA and CDR2 SQIVND (reference sequence). The CDR3 reads CASSIRSGRMDQETQYF. The DNA of the CDR3 is TGTGCCAGTAGTATAAGAAGCGGGCGGATGGACCAAGAGACCCAGTACTTC.

V usage is TRBV4-1 and J usage is TRBJ2-3, with a possible D match to TRBD2 (6 bases). The V and J ends lost 2 bases and 5 bases respectively, with 11 bases between them. The CDR3 is 14 residues long. Germline values: CDR1 MGHRA, CDR2 YSYEKL. Here the CDR3 DNA reads TGCGCCAGCAGCCAATTCGTGGAGGGAGATACGCAGTATTTT. Protein sequence: CASSQFVEGDTQYF.

The chain carries TRBV28 and TRBJ1-3, with unresolved D. The V end lost 7 bases, the J end lost 0 bases, and 16 bases lay between the germline ends. Germline CDR1 reads MDHEN; CDR2 reads SYDVKM. CDR3 length equals 16 residues. The CDR3: CASKTLGPVSGNTIYF. The DNA of the CDR3 is TGTGCCAGCAAAACTCTCGGGCCGGTCTCTGGAAACACCATATATTTT.

The chain couples TRBV7-2 to TRBJ2-7, with D uncertain. This CDR3 is built from 15 residues. Germline V lookup: CDR1 SGHTA, CDR2 FQGNSA. V was clipped by 5 bases and J by 6 bases, with 20 bases between them. The CDR3 spells CASSPWTAFPLEQYF. The DNA of the CDR3 is TGTGCCAGCAGCCCCTGGACCGCCTTTCCCCTCGAGCAGTACTTC. Full variable domain (outside the CDR3, taken from reference TRBV7-2 and TRBJ2-7): GAGVSQSPSNKVTEKGKDVELRCDPISGHTALYWYRQSLGQGLEFLIYFQGNSAPDKSGLPSDRFSAERTGGSVSTLTIQRTQQEDSAVYLCASSPWTAFPLEQYFGPGTRLTVT.

This clone came up a few times. The chain is built from TRBV7-2 and TRBJ1-1, with D perhaps matching TRBD1 (5 bases). CDR1 is SGHTA and CDR2 is FQGNSA in the germline V gene. V was pared by 8 bases and J by 4 bases, with 14 bases between. The CDR3 contains 13 residues. The CDR3 region has the DNA TGTGCCAGCTGCCAGGGTGTTGGCACTGAAGCTTTCTTT. Translation: CASCQGVGTEAFF. The full variable domain, completed using reference TRBV7-2 and TRBJ1-1, is GAGVSQSPSNKVTEKGKDVELRCDPISGHTALYWYRQSLGQGLEFLIYFQGNSAPDKSGLPSDRFSAERTGGSVSTLTIQRTQQEDSAVYLCASCQGVGTEAFFGQGTRLTVV.

V is TRBV7-2 and J is TRBJ2-1, with 11 bases that match TRBD2. This CDR3 is built from 18 residues. CDR1 and CDR2 from the germline V gene are SGHTA and FQGNSA. Germline trimming cut 2 bases from V and 5 bases from J; bases unmatched to any gene: 11. CDR3 nucleotides: TGTGCCAGCAGCTTAAGGCCGTCGGGACTAGCGGATCACAATGAGCAGTTCTTC. Translated, it gives CASSLRPSGLADHNEQFF.

The chain combines TRBV7-2 with TRBJ2-3; 7 bases are a match to TRBD2. Germline loops: CDR1 SGHTA, CDR2 FQGNSA. Trimming cost V 0 bases and J 4 bases; bases outside gene matches: 7. There are 16 residues in the CDR3. Here the CDR3 reads CASSLASTGGSDTQYF. The CDR3, as DNA: TGTGCCAGCAGCTTAGCGTCGACGGGAGGATCAGATACGCAGTATTTT.

CDR3 sequence: CASSEEVGDTEAFF. In nucleotides, the CDR3 is TGTGCCAGCAGTGAGGAGGTTGGGGACACTGAAGCTTTCTTT. V and J are TRBV6-1 and TRBJ1-1; no definite D call. This CDR3 has 14 amino acids. Trimming took 3 bases from V and 3 from J, leaving 11 bases between them. Germline V gene data show CDR1 as MNHNS and CDR2 as SASEGT.

This chain connects TRBV7-2 to TRBJ2-5; D gene ambiguous. Between the trimmed V and J ends, which lost 5 bases and 4 bases, there was a span of 5 bases. The germline V gene encodes CDR1 SGHTA and CDR2 FQGNSA. This CDR3 is 11 amino acids long. The DNA of the CDR3 is TGTGCCAGCAGCCCCGGAGAGACCCAGTACTTC. As protein: CASSPGETQYF.

V usage is TRBV5-1 and J usage is TRBJ1-3; 8 bases are shared with TRBD1. Germline values: CDR1 SGHRS, CDR2 YFSETQ. V gave up 4 bases and J gave up 3 bases; unmatched junction bases: 6. This CDR3 contains 15 residues. CDR3 in DNA: TGCGCCAGCAGCCCCACAGGGGGGTTTGGAAACACCATATATTTT. Translated, it gives CASSPTGGFGNTIYF.

V and J are TRBV5-6 and TRBJ2-2; no definite D call. The length of the CDR3 is 16 residues. Germline V lookup: CDR1 SGHDT, CDR2 YYEEEE. V shed 4 bases and J shed 6 bases, with 19 bases lying between them. The CDR3 is CASSTDPSRVSGELFF. DNA for the CDR3: TGTGCCAGCAGCACCGACCCCAGCCGAGTTTCCGGGGAGCTGTTTTTT. The full variable domain, in which reference TRBV5-6 and TRBJ2-2 provide the parts outside the CDR3, is DAGVTQSPTHLIKTRGQQVTLRCSPKSGHDTVSWYQQALGQGPQFIFQYYEEEERQRGNFPDRFSGHQFPNYSSELNVNALLLGDSALYLCASSTDPSRVSGELFFGEGSRLTVL.

The genes are TRBV10-3 and TRBJ2-1; maybe TRBD1 (7 bases). This CDR3 is built from 15 residues. Looked up from germline, CDR1 is ENHRY and CDR2 is SYGVKD. V dropped 6 bases and J dropped 7 bases, with 19 bases sitting between them. The CDR3 coding sequence is TGTGCCATCAGAGCCGGGACAGCGGAGGGGAATGAGCAGTTCTTC. This gives the protein CAIRAGTAEGNEQFF.